The 25 T cell receptor beta chains given below trace back to one sample, sequenced in a study of beta chain features in type 1 diabetes. Of the isolated RNA, all was reverse transcribed, and so the sequenced material was expressed TCRB transcripts. This table comes from immunoSEQ multiplex PCR, and its TCRdb copy is limited to in-frame clones, with some not included. In the table there are 300,000 to 450,000 clones, around 20% of which are singletons. Sequences were obtained from naive CD4+ T cells from blood. These receptors were obtained from a woman aged 18-30 years in good health.

In this sample, this clone turned up a few times. J is TRBJ1-2 and V is TRBV29-1, with 10 bases that match TRBD1. This CDR3 is built from 13 residues. The germline CDR1 and CDR2 sequences are SQVTM and ANQGSEA. V lost 6 bases, J lost 9 bases, and 10 bases stayed unmatched. The CDR3 nucleotides read TGCAGCGTGGGGGACAGGGGTTCATTCCGCTACACCTTC. Encoded protein: CSVGDRGSFRYTF.

This clone showed up just a few times. The chain is built from TRBV29-1 and TRBJ1-1, with 7 bases identical to TRBD1. The CDR3 contains 13 residues. Germline V lookup: CDR1 SQVTM, CDR2 ANQGSEA. The V and J ends lost 3 bases and 4 bases, in that order; junction bases with no gene match: 5. CDR3 loop: CSVERGQGTEAFF. The CDR3 DNA follows: TGCAGCGTTGAGAGGGGGCAGGGCACTGAAGCTTTCTTT.

This chain joins TRBV19 and TRBJ1-5; 7 nucleotides line up with TRBD1. The CDR3 is 13 amino acids. Per germline, CDR1 LNHDA and CDR2 SQIVND (reference sequence). Trimming at V came to 3 bases and at J to 7 bases, leaving 3 bases not matched to a gene. In DNA form, the CDR3 reads TGTGCCAGTAGTATGCAAGGGGGCCAGCCCCAGCATTTT. The encoded protein is CASSMQGGQPQHF.

The V call is TRBV30, the J call TRBJ2-7; 8 bases agree with TRBD2. The V gene end was trimmed by 3 bases and the J gene end by 4 bases; junction bases not matched to a gene: 5. CDR3 length: 13 amino acids. Per germline, CDR1 GTSNPN and CDR2 SVGIG (reference sequence). CDR3 amino acids: CAWRRSGSYEQYF. The CDR3 DNA follows: TGTGCCTGGAGAAGGAGCGGGAGTTACGAGCAGTACTTC.

The chain uses TRBV12-5 and TRBJ2-1; D is unresolved. The CDR3 totals 10 residues. V was cut by 5 bases and J by 10 bases, with 6 bases left in between. The germline V gene has CDR1 LGHNT and CDR2 FRNRAP. As DNA, the CDR3 is TGTGCTAGTGGTAACCTAGAGCAGTTCTTC. The encoded protein is CASGNLEQFF.

The chain couples TRBV7-2 to TRBJ2-5, with 7 bases identical to TRBD2. The CDR3 runs 14 residues. The trim removed 5 bases at V and 5 bases at J, leaving 8 bases unmatched. The germline V gene has CDR1 SGHTA and CDR2 FQGNSA. The CDR3 loop reads CASSPRREKETQYF. CDR3 in DNA: TGTGCCAGCAGCCCTAGGCGGGAGAAGGAGACCCAGTACTTC.

V gene TRBV7-9 combines with J gene TRBJ1-1; D uncertain. Germline loops: CDR1 SEHNR, CDR2 FQNEAQ (reference sequence). CDR3 length equals 17 residues. The ends were cut back, 5 bases at V and 1 base at J, with 20 bases in the middle. The chain's CDR3 is CASSPYRWTNPNTEAFF. The DNA for the CDR3 is TGTGCCAGCAGCCCCTATCGATGGACTAATCCGAACACTGAAGCTTTCTTT.

In its sample, this clone was seen a few times. The chain is built from TRBV7-2 and TRBJ2-5; 7 bases match TRBD2. Germline V lookup: CDR1 SGHTA, CDR2 FQGNSA. The CDR3 extends over 16 amino acids. With V trimmed by 5 bases and J by 3 bases, 12 bases remained unmatched. The CDR3 loop reads CASSLGVGGVKETQYF. Written as DNA, the CDR3 is TGTGCCAGCAGCCTGGGTGTGGGGGGGGTTAAAGAGACCCAGTACTTC.

This chain's CDR3 is CASGTGPYGYTF. The CDR3 DNA is TGTGCCAGTGGGACAGGGCCCTATGGCTACACCTTC. The V call is TRBV19, the J call TRBJ1-2; 9 bases match TRBD1. This CDR3 is 12 amino acids long. The germline gives CDR1 LNHDA, CDR2 SQIVND (reference sequence). The trim removed 8 bases at V and 4 bases at J, leaving 2 bases unmatched.

This clone appeared a few times. The chain is built from TRBV4-2 and TRBJ2-1; 13 positions match TRBD2. V gave up 4 bases and J gave up 6 bases; unmatched junction bases: 6. Germline assignment: CDR1 LGHNA and CDR2 YNFKEQ. The CDR3 has 16 amino acids. DNA for the CDR3: TGTGCCAGCAGCCGTCTACTAGCGGGAGGGGTCAATGAGCAGTTCTTC. Translating it yields CASSRLLAGGVNEQFF.

The V and J genes are TRBV4-1 and TRBJ2-1, with TRBD2 matching 8 bases. Germline assignment: CDR1 MGHRA and CDR2 YSYEKL. The CDR3 has 16 residues. Trimming removed 0 bases from V and 6 bases from J; junction bases left unmatched: 7. The CDR3 sequence: CASSQDHSGTFNEQFF. DNA for the CDR3: TGCGCCAGCAGCCAAGATCATAGCGGGACGTTCAATGAGCAGTTCTTC.

The rearrangement joins TRBV5-6 to TRBJ2-1, with D tentatively TRBD2 (6 bases). With 6 bases removed from V and 7 bases from J, the gap between germline ends came to 17 bases. Germline lookup yields CDR1 SGHDT and CDR2 YYEEEE. The length of the CDR3 is 14 residues. DNA for the CDR3: TGTGCCAGCACCCCCTTGGGGGGACGAAATGAGCAGTTCTTC. This encodes CASTPLGGRNEQFF.

The chain employs TRBV20-1 and TRBJ2-1; D remains ambiguous. The V end lost 4 bases, the J end lost 3 bases, and 4 bases lay between the germline ends. From germline, CDR1 is DFQATT and CDR2 SNEGSKA (reference sequence). The CDR3 loop spans 11 amino acids. CDR3 sequence reads: CSATYYNEQFF. As DNA, the CDR3 is TGCAGTGCTACGTACTACAATGAGCAGTTCTTC.

This chain joins TRBV19 and TRBJ2-1; 9 bases agree with TRBD2. Germline V gene data show CDR1 as LNHDA and CDR2 as SQIVND (reference sequence). The CDR3 is 15 residues long. V lost 7 bases and J lost 0; bases outside the gene matches: 4. This CDR3 is CASNLAGSSYNEQFF. The CDR3 DNA reads TGTGCCAGTAATCTAGCGGGGAGCTCCTACAATGAGCAGTTCTTC. Full variable domain (rest looked up from reference TRBV19 and TRBJ2-1): DGGITQSPKYLFRKEGQNVTLSCEQNLNHDAMYWYRQDPGQGLRLIYYSQIVNDFQKGDIAEGYSVSREKKESFPLTVTSAQKNPTAFYLCASNLAGSSYNEQFFGPGTRLTVL.

This sequence joins TRBV18 and TRBJ2-5; TRBD2 matches at 10 bases. The ends lost 0 bases at V and 1 base at J; junction bases unmatched: 2. The length of the CDR3 is 16 residues. Germline V gene sequence: CDR1 KGHSH, CDR2 LQKENI. The CDR3 loop is CASSPPSGGTQETQYF. In nucleotides, the CDR3 is TGTGCCAGCTCACCACCTAGCGGGGGGACCCAAGAGACCCAGTACTTC. The full variable domain, with the rest looked up from reference TRBV18 and TRBJ2-5, is NAGVMQNPRHLVRRRGQEARLRCSPMKGHSHVYWYRQLPEEGLKFMVYLQKENIIDESGMPKERFSAEFPKEGPSILRIQQVVRGDSAAYFCASSPPSGGTQETQYFGPGTRLLVL.

This clone appeared a few times. The gene calls are TRBV30 and TRBJ2-1; D might be TRBD2 (6 bases). The V gene's germline CDR1 is GTSNPN and CDR2 SVGIG (reference sequence). The CDR3 length is 13 residues. V was clipped by 0 bases and J by 4 bases, with 7 bases between them. The CDR3 DNA reads as TGTGCCTGGAGTGTACGGGGGTACAATGAGCAGTTCTTC. Protein: CAWSVRGYNEQFF.

V gene TRBV7-9 combines with J gene TRBJ2-7, with TRBD1 identical over 10 bases. V trimming: 5 bases; J trimming: 6 bases; junction bases outside the gene matches: 7. CDR3 length equals 14 residues. Looked up from germline, CDR1 is SEHNR and CDR2 is FQNEAQ (reference sequence). This CDR3 is CASSHWGDRGEQYF. The CDR3 DNA is TGTGCCAGCAGCCACTGGGGGGACAGGGGCGAGCAGTACTTC.

The genes are TRBV7-2 and TRBJ2-2; D call uncertain. The V end lost 7 bases, the J end lost 6 bases, and 9 bases lay between the germline ends. This CDR3 is built from 12 residues. CDR1 is SGHTA and CDR2 is FQGNSA in the germline V gene. CDR3 region: CASTLRSGELFF. CDR3 bases: TGTGCCAGCACCCTACGGTCCGGGGAGCTGTTTTTT.

The chain has TRBV7-2 and TRBJ1-2; a weak D match, TRBD1 (6 bases). The CDR3 spans 14 residues. Germline V gene lookup returns CDR1 SGHTA and CDR2 FQGNSA. The V end lost 1 base, the J end lost 4 bases, and 10 bases lay between the germline ends. The CDR3 DNA reads as TGTGCCAGCAGCTTAGGACAGGTGCCCTATGGCTACACCTTC. As protein: CASSLGQVPYGYTF.

The CDR3 reads CASRQFVTGELFF. In DNA, the CDR3 is TGTGCCAGCAGACAGTTTGTCACCGGGGAGCTGTTTTTT. This chain joins TRBV19 and TRBJ2-2; a weak D match, TRBD1 (5 bases). Trimming took 9 bases from V and 4 from J, leaving 12 bases between them. The CDR3 runs to 13 residues. Germline loops: CDR1 LNHDA, CDR2 SQIVND (reference sequence).

This clone came up a few times. J is TRBJ1-2 and V is TRBV2; D perhaps matches TRBD1 (6 bases). Germline CDR1 SNHLY, CDR2 FYNNEI. V lost 2 bases, J lost 6 bases, and 13 bases lay in between. The length of the CDR3 is 14 residues. In DNA form, the CDR3 reads TGTGCCAGCAGTGAACAGGGGACACTGGATGGCTACACCTTC. It is translated as CASSEQGTLDGYTF.

The rearrangement links TRBV12-5 to TRBJ1-2, with 8 positions matching TRBD1. V dropped 3 bases and J dropped 6; count of bases not matched to a gene: 3. This CDR3 region has 13 residues. Germline values: CDR1 LGHNT, CDR2 FRNRAP. Here the CDR3 DNA reads TGTGCTAGTGGTTTTCAGGGGGCAGATGGCTACACCTTC. Amino acid sequence: CASGFQGADGYTF.

The sample holds a few counts of this clone. This rearrangement joins TRBV14 to TRBJ2-7; D unresolved. CDR3 size: 13 residues. Trimming left V 1 base short and J 3 bases short, with 7 bases between. Germline lookup yields CDR1 SGHDN and CDR2 FVKESK. The chain's CDR3 is CASSQGLDYEQYF. The CDR3 region has the DNA TGTGCCAGCAGCCAAGGGCTAGACTACGAGCAGTACTTC. The full variable domain, in which reference TRBV14 and TRBJ2-7 provide the parts outside the CDR3, is EAGVTQFPSHSVIEKGQTVTLRCDPISGHDNLYWYRRVMGKEIKFLLHFVKESKQDESGMPNNRFLAERTGGTYSTLKVQPAELEDSGVYFCASSQGLDYEQYFGPGTRLTVT.

As regards this clone: Different DNA sequences within this sample yield the same CDR3. The chain uses TRBV30 and TRBJ1-1; D is unclear. The V and J ends lost 4 bases and 4 bases respectively, with 10 bases between them. The germline V gene has CDR1 GTSNPN and CDR2 SVGIG (reference sequence). The CDR3 is 12 amino acids. The CDR3 here is CAWMRVGTEAFF. The CDR3 DNA is TGTGCCTGGATGAGGGTTGGCACTGAAGCTTTCTTT. Together with reference TRBV30 and TRBJ1-1, the CDR3 gives the full variable domain: SQTIHQWPATLVQPVGSPLSLECTVEGTSNPNLYWYRQAAGRGLQLLFYSVGIGQISSEVPQNLSASRPQDRQFILSSKKLLLSDSGFYLCAWMRVGTEAFFGQGTRLTVV.

V and J are TRBV6-5 and TRBJ2-7; D may be TRBD1 (6 bases). Germline values: CDR1 MNHEY, CDR2 SVGAGI. CDR3 length: 15 amino acids. Trimming stripped 7 bases from V and 3 bases from J, with 19 bases between. In DNA form, the CDR3 reads TGTGCCAGCAAAATTCGACAGGCTACGGGCTACGAGCAGTACTTC. Amino acid sequence: CASKIRQATGYEQYF.